This TCR beta chain was observed in a study of blood T cell repertoires in COVID-19. Assay: immunoSEQ multiplex PCR; the TCRdb copy retains only in-frame clones and omits some. The table lists under 75,000 clones, roughly 85% of them singletons, with 2% in the top ten. The CDR3 sequence is 15 residues long. V was cut by 5 bases and J by 0 bases, with 12 bases left in between. CDR1 is LNHDA, CDR2 SQIVND, per germline (reference sequence). This chain uses TRBV19 with TRBJ2-3; D not resolved. Source material: peripheral blood. The receptor comes from a man younger than 40 with acute or convalescent COVID-19. CDR3 loop: CASSYPRNSTDTQYF. The CDR3 DNA is TGTGCCAGTAGTTACCCCAGGAATAGCACAGATACGCAGTATTTT.